The 16 T cell receptor beta chains presented below share a single source sample, sequenced in a study of T cell responses to AZD1222 COVID-19 vaccine. Data came from immunoSEQ multiplex PCR; TCRdb stores just in-frame clones and leaves some out. The data hold some 170,000 clones, with 70% to 90% observed a single time. The starting material was peripheral blood, obtained on day 0 of AZD1222 vaccination. The receptors here all came from an adult in good health.

DNA for the CDR3: TGTGCCAGCAGCTTAGGGGTTCAGGGTGGGTACAATGAGCAGTTCTTC. Translating gives CASSLGVQGGYNEQFF. The chain couples TRBV7-8 to TRBJ2-1; D perhaps matches TRBD1 (5 bases). This CDR3 is built from 16 residues. Trimming removed 1 base from V and 4 bases from J, with 14 bases in between. Germline V gene data show CDR1 as SGHVS and CDR2 as FQNEAQ.

This rearrangement joins TRBV11-2 to TRBJ1-1; 9 bases agree with TRBD1. Germline V gene sequence: CDR1 SGHAT, CDR2 FQNNGV. V gave up 5 bases and J gave up 7 bases; unmatched junction bases: 11. This CDR3 region has 15 residues. CDR3 nucleotides: TGTGCCAGCAGCCCGTCACACAGGGGGCAGGTTGAAGCTTTCTTT. Translating gives CASSPSHRGQVEAFF.

The CDR3 coding sequence is TGTGCCAGCAGCCTGCGCCAGAACTACAATGAGCAGTTCTTC. It translates to CASSLRQNYNEQFF. The chain employs TRBV9 and TRBJ2-1; no firm D call. The V end was cut by 4 bases, the J end by 3 bases, with 11 bases between. CDR3 length: 14 residues. Per germline, CDR1 SGDLS and CDR2 YYNGEE.

In its sample, this clone was seen a few times. V usage is TRBV7-2 and J usage is TRBJ2-5, with D maybe TRBD2 (7 bases). V shed 0 bases and J shed 5 bases, with 16 bases lying between them. CDR1 SGHTA and CDR2 FQGNSA come from the germline V gene. The CDR3 spans 16 residues. CDR3 sequence reads: CASSLAGGGPTETQYF. The CDR3, as DNA: TGTGCCAGCAGCTTAGCAGGCGGGGGCCCAACCGAGACCCAGTACTTC.

This chain connects TRBV27 to TRBJ1-1; D is unclear. The CDR3 is 12 residues long. Trimming pared 6 bases from V and 0 bases from J, leaving 5 bases between. Germline loops: CDR1 MNHEY, CDR2 SMNVEV (reference sequence). The CDR3 loop reads CASSRLNTEAFF. CDR3 nucleotides: TGTGCCAGCAGCAGGTTGAACACTGAAGCTTTCTTT.

V gene TRBV2 combines with J gene TRBJ2-5; 11 positions match TRBD1. The junction had 8 bases not matched to a gene; V was cut back by 6 bases and J by 2 bases. The CDR3 is made up of 16 amino acids. Germline-derived CDR1 and CDR2 are SNHLY and FYNNEI. CDR3 sequence reads: CASSRDRGYGQETQYF. CDR3 DNA sequence: TGTGCCAGCAGCAGGGACAGGGGGTACGGGCAAGAGACCCAGTACTTC.

The rearrangement uses TRBV2 and TRBJ2-1; 11 positions match TRBD2. Germline CDR1 and CDR2: SNHLY and FYNNEI. The CDR3 length is 21 residues. With V trimmed by 8 bases and J by 0 bases, 21 bases remained unmatched. The CDR3 sequence: CASRPPTRLAGGPSSYNEQFF. CDR3 coding DNA: TGTGCCAGCCGCCCCCCGACTCGGCTAGCGGGAGGCCCAAGCTCCTACAATGAGCAGTTCTTC.

The gene calls are TRBV19 and TRBJ2-7; D unclear. Germline CDR1 LNHDA, CDR2 SQIVND (reference sequence). This CDR3 is 14 amino acids long. Trimming stripped 5 bases from V and 1 base from J, with 12 bases between. CDR3 loop: CASSPHAWSYEQYF. The CDR3 coding sequence is TGTGCCAGTAGTCCCCACGCGTGGTCCTACGAGCAGTACTTC.

This chain links TRBV2 with TRBJ1-1; tentatively, D is TRBD1 (6 bases). Germline V gene lookup returns CDR1 SNHLY and CDR2 FYNNEI. Trimming took 7 bases from V and 1 from J, leaving 16 bases between them. The CDR3 has 15 residues. The CDR3 region has the DNA TGTGCCAGCACCGGACAGTCGAGGAGGAACACTGAAGCTTTCTTT. Protein product: CASTGQSRRNTEAFF.

V is TRBV5-1 and J is TRBJ2-5; D is uncertain. The germline V gene has CDR1 SGHRS and CDR2 YFSETQ. V was clipped by 3 bases and J by 5 bases, with 5 bases between them. The CDR3 loop spans 11 amino acids. CDR3 residues: CASSYSETQYF. In nucleotides, the CDR3 is TGCGCCAGCAGCTACAGTGAGACCCAGTACTTC. The full variable domain, in which reference TRBV5-1 and TRBJ2-5 provide the parts outside the CDR3, is KAGVTQTPRYLIKTRGQQVTLSCSPISGHRSVSWYQQTPGQGLQFLFEYFSETQRNKGNFPGRFSGRQFSNSRSEMNVSTLELGDSALYLCASSYSETQYFGPGTRLLVL.

The J gene is TRBJ1-2, the V gene TRBV28; 7 positions agree with TRBD1. Germline CDR1 is MDHEN and CDR2 is SYDVKM. The V segment lost 6 bases and the J segment 1 base; nucleotides outside the gene matches: 5. The CDR3 runs 14 residues. The CDR3: CASRNRGLNYGYTF. In nucleotides, the CDR3 is TGTGCCAGCAGAAACAGGGGCCTTAACTATGGCTACACCTTC.

This clone showed up just once. The V and J genes are TRBV5-1 and TRBJ1-2; the D is unclear. Germline V CDR1 and CDR2: SGHRS, YFSETQ. The V and J ends lost 0 bases and 4 bases respectively, with 10 bases between them. This CDR3 spans 14 amino acids. The CDR3 bases are TGCGCCAGCAGCTTGGCCCCGGGGTCCTATGGCTACACCTTC. Its protein product is CASSLAPGSYGYTF. The variable domain in full, completed from reference TRBV5-1 and TRBJ1-2, reads KAGVTQTPRYLIKTRGQQVTLSCSPISGHRSVSWYQQTPGQGLQFLFEYFSETQRNKGNFPGRFSGRQFSNSRSEMNVSTLELGDSALYLCASSLAPGSYGYTFGSGTRLTVV.

The chain employs TRBV7-2 and TRBJ2-3; no firm D call. Trimming removed 1 base at V and 6 bases at J, with 8 bases between. This CDR3 has 13 residues. CDR1 and CDR2 (germline): SGHTA, FQGNSA. The CDR3 DNA reads TGTGCCAGCAGCTTAGTGGGTTACGATACGCAGTATTTT. It translates to CASSLVGYDTQYF.

V is TRBV28 and J is TRBJ1-6, with a possible D match to TRBD1 (5 bases). Germline lookup yields CDR1 MDHEN and CDR2 SYDVKM. With 3 bases removed from V and 5 bases from J, the gap between germline ends came to 11 bases. This CDR3 region has 15 residues. The CDR3 spells CASSFAGVDNSPLHF. As DNA, the CDR3 is TGTGCCAGCAGTTTCGCGGGGGTGGATAATTCACCCCTCCACTTT.

Comments on this clone: A read error may produce the germline difference seen at one junction end. The chain carries TRBV11-2 and TRBJ2-5, with D possibly called TRBD1 or TRBD2 (5 bases each). The CDR3 runs 15 residues. Germline V lookup: CDR1 SGHAT, CDR2 FQNNGV. The CDR3 nucleotides read TGTGCCAGCAGCCTAGAGGGGCCGATCCAAGAGACCCAGTACTTC. Encoded protein: CASSLEGPIQETQYF.

As DNA, the CDR3 is TGTGCCAGCAGACCCCGTGAGGGGTTTGGGTCTGGAAACACCATATATTTT. It yields the protein CASRPREGFGSGNTIYF. The chain carries TRBV7-8 and TRBJ1-3; TRBD1 is a possible D gene (5 bases). Germline CDR1 and CDR2: SGHVS and FQNEAQ. The CDR3 length is 17 residues. V was clipped by 6 bases and J by 1 base, with 19 bases between them.